The T cell receptor beta chain under discussion was sequenced for a study of vaccination effects on CD4 cells after COVID-19. V lost 4 bases, J lost 6 bases, and 16 bases lay in between. Per the germline V gene, CDR1 is SGHTA and CDR2 is FQGNSA. This CDR3 has 15 amino acids. The ViraFEST assay expanded antigen-specific CD4+ T cells with viral peptide pools before sequencing. Isolation of CD4+ T cells took place after about nine days of culture. People in the vaccine group had not been infected with SARS-CoV-2 before, and their nucleocapsid antibodies were negative. The researchers cultured approximately 2 million PBMC per well with around 9.2 IU/ml IL-2 and 7.5 to 10 ug/ml peptides. Cultures received IL-2 medium that replaced half the medium on days 3 and 7. The assay was immunoSEQ multiplex PCR, and TCRdb's table has in-frame clones only and misses some. Among 73,000 or so clones listed, about 78% were seen once.

The table lists this clone with a count of one. What it binds is unknown. V usage is TRBV7-2 and J usage is TRBJ1-3, with D perhaps TRBD1 (5 bases). Source: CD4+ T cells from PBMCs cultured with SARS-CoV-2 spike peptides, taken before COVID-19 vaccination. The source of this sequence is a human donor who received a COVID-19 vaccine. CDR3 sequence (DNA): TGTGCCAGCAGCTCACAGGTGTCTCTGGAAAACACCATATATTTT. Its protein is CASSSQVSLENTIYF.